This note documents a single T cell receptor (beta chain) sequence. Through a sample-barcoded 5' primer and a J-beta primer mix, a second PCR was run for roughly 6 to 12 cycles. TCRdb itself ran the 5' RACE reads through MiXCR, one entry per CDR3 protein. Of some 1.4 million distinct CDR3 sequences in the sample, roughly 45% were seen once. This CDR3 spans 15 amino acids. V lost 0 bases to trimming and J lost 1 base, with 10 bases between them. Germline-derived CDR1 and CDR2 are SGHRS and YFSETQ. The data were taken from a study of blood T cells in healthy people across ages. This receptor was taken from a woman between 18 and 30 years old in good health. The chain recombines TRBV5-1 with TRBJ1-2; a weak D match, TRBD1 (6 bases). Sequenced material: blood. DNA for the CDR3: TGCGCCAGCAGCTTGGAAGGGGGGTTTAACTATGGCTACACCTTC. Protein sequence: CASSLEGGFNYGYTF.